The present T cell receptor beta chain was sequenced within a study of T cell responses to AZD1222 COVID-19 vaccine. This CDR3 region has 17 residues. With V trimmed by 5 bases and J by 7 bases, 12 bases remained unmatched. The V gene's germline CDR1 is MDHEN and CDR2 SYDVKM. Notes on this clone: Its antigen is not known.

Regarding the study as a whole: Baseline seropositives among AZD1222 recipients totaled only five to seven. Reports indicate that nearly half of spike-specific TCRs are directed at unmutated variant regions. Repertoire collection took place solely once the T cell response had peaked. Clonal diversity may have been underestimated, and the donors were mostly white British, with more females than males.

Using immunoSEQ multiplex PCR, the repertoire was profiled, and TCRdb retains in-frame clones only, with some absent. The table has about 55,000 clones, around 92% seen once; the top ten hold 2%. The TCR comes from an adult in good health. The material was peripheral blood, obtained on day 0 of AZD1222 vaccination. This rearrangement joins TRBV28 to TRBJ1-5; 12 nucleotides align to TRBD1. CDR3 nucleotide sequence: TGTGCCAGCAGTACGCCGGGACAGGGGGCAACAAGACAGCCCCAGCATTTT. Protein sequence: CASSTPGQGATRQPQHF.